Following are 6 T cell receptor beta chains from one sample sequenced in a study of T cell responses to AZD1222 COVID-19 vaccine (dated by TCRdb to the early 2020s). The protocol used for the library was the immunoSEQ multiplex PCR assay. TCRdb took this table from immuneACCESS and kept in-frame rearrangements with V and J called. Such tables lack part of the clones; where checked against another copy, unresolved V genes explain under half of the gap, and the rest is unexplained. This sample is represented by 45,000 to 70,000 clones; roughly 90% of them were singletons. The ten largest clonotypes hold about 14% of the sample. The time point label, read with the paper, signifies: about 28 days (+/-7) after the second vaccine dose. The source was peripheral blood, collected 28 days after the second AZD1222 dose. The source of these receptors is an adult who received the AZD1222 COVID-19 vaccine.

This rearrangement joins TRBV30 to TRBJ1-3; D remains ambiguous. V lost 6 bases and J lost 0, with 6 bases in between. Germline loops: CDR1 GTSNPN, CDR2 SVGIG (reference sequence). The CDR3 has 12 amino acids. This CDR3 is CACRTSGNTIYF. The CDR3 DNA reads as TGTGCCTGCAGGACCTCTGGAAACACCATATATTTT.

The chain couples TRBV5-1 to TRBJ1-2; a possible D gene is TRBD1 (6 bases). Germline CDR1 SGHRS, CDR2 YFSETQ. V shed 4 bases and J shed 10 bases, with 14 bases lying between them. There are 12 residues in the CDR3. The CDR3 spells CASSVTGLNYTF. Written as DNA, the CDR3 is TGCGCCAGCAGCGTGACAGGCCTCAACTACACCTTC.

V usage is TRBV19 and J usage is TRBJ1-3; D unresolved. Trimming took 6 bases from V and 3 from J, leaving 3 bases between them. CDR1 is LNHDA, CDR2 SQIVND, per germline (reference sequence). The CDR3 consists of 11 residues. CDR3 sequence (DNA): TGTGCCAGTAGGGTTGGAAACACCATATATTTT. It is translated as CASRVGNTIYF.

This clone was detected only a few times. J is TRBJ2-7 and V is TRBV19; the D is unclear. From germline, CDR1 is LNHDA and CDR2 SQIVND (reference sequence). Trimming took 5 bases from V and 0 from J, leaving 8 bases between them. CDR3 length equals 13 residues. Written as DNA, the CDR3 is TGTGCCAGTAGTGCCACTCTCTCCTACGAGCAGTACTTC. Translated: CASSATLSYEQYF.

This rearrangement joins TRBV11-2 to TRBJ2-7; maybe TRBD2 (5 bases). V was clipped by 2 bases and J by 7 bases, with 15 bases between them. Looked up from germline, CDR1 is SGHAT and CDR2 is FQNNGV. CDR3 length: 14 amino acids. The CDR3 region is CASSLSPSSREQYF. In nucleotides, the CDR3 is TGTGCCAGCAGCTTATCACCTAGCTCTAGGGAGCAGTACTTC.

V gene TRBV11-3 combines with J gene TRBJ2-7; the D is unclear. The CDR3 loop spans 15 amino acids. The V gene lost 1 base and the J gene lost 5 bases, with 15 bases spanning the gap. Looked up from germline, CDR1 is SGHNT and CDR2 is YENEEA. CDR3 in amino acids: CASSLVGSKLDEQYF. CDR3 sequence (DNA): TGTGCCAGCAGCTTAGTAGGTTCCAAGCTCGACGAGCAGTACTTC.